The 11 T cell receptor beta chains below were found in one sample sequenced in a study of response to subunit inactivated influenza vaccine. TCRdb re-called the RT-PCR reads through MiXCR, storing one row per CDR3 protein. The sample has around 600,000 distinct CDR3 sequences, roughly 12% seen once; the top ten hold approximately 11%. These data also featured in a second study, about T cells expressing NK-cell markers. Per that paper: Production of TCR beta cDNA relied on 5'RACE template switching with UMIs.

Sequences were derived from PBMCs from blood, sampled on the day of vaccination. These receptors were collected from a man aged 50 or older who received an inactivated influenza vaccine.

This clonotype was seen more than once but under ten times. The chain carries TRBV9 and TRBJ2-7; TRBD2 matches 7 bases. The V and J ends lost 0 bases and 3 bases, in that order; junction bases with no gene match: 6. This CDR3 comprises 15 residues. Germline-derived CDR1 and CDR2 are SGDLS and YYNGEE. Written as DNA, the CDR3 is TGTGCCAGCAGCGTAGGGGGCGGGAGACTCTACGAGCAGTACTTC. This codes for CASSVGGGRLYEQYF.

This clonotype was recorded a few times. The rearrangement links TRBV15 to TRBJ2-7; no reliable D call. Germline CDR1 and CDR2: LNHNV and YYDKDF (reference sequence). V was trimmed by 2 bases and J by 2 bases, leaving 13 bases between them. The CDR3 sequence is 15 residues long. Here the CDR3 DNA reads TGTGCCACCAGCAGAACGCACACCCTCCCCTACGAGCAGTACTTC. It codes for CATSRTHTLPYEQYF.

This chain joins TRBV6-2 or TRBV6-3 and TRBJ2-1; D ambiguous. V was pared by 7 bases and J by 4 bases, with 8 bases between. In germline, CDR1 is MNHEY, CDR2 SVGEGT. The length of the CDR3 is 12 residues. The CDR3 coding sequence is TGTGCCAGCAAGGACGGGTACAATGAGCAGTTCTTC. Translating gives CASKDGYNEQFF.

Only a few counts were recorded for this clonotype. The chain has TRBV29-1 and TRBJ2-1, with 13 bases lining up with TRBD2. V shed 4 bases and J 6 bases; nucleotides not matched to a gene: 6. The CDR3 length is 15 residues. Looked up from germline, CDR1 is SQVTM and CDR2 is ANQGSEA. The CDR3 here is CSVGGLAGIGNEQFF. DNA of the CDR3: TGCAGCGTTGGGGGACTAGCGGGAATAGGCAATGAGCAGTTCTTC.

This clonotype was detected only a few times. V usage is TRBV30 and J usage is TRBJ2-2, with TRBD1 identical over 12 bases. V lost 6 bases to trimming and J lost 5 bases; unmatched junction nucleotides: 7. Germline V gene lookup returns CDR1 GTSNPN and CDR2 SVGIG (reference sequence). CDR3 length equals 15 residues. CDR3 protein: CACVPGQGATGELFF. DNA of the CDR3: TGTGCCTGCGTCCCGGGACAGGGGGCTACCGGGGAGCTGTTTTTT.

This clonotype was observed at least ten times. The J gene is TRBJ1-3, the V gene TRBV5-5; no clear D gene. Germline CDR1 SGHKS, CDR2 YYEKEE (reference sequence). CDR3 size: 14 residues. Trimming took 3 bases from V and 6 from J, leaving 13 bases between them. The CDR3 DNA reads as TGTGCCAGCAGCTCCAAGGGAATAGCAAACACCATATATTTT. Protein product: CASSSKGIANTIYF. The variable domain in full, with the rest retrieved from reference TRBV5-5 and TRBJ1-3, is DAGVTQSPTHLIKTRGQQVTLRCSPISGHKSVSWYQQVLGQGPQFIFQYYEKEERGRGNFPDRFSARQFPNYSSELNVNALLLGDSALYLCASSSKGIANTIYFGEGSWLTVV.

As for this clonotype: One end of the junction varies from germline; a read error may be responsible. The J gene is TRBJ1-1, the V gene TRBV10-3, with D possibly being TRBD1 (5 bases). CDR1 and CDR2 from the germline V gene are ENHRY and SYGVKD. The CDR3 has 14 amino acids. The CDR3 is CAISEGGVGTEAFF. CDR3 in DNA: TGTGCCATCAGTGAGGGGGGAGTGGGCACTGAAGCGTTCTTT.

V gene TRBV10-3 combines with J gene TRBJ1-5; D unclear. The CDR3 spans 13 residues. V lost 4 bases, J lost 7 bases, and 11 bases lay in between. The germline V gene has CDR1 ENHRY and CDR2 SYGVKD. As DNA, the CDR3 is TGTGCCATCAGTGGCGGCAGTACCCAGCCCCAGCATTTT. Protein: CAISGGSTQPQHF.

V and J are TRBV6-2 or TRBV6-3 and TRBJ2-7; no reliable D call. Germline assignment: CDR1 MNHEY and CDR2 SVGEGT. V shed 4 bases and J shed 0 bases, with 13 bases lying between them. The CDR3 is made up of 15 amino acids. As DNA, the CDR3 is TGTGCCAGCAGTTCCCCCAGGACCTACTCCTACGAGCAGTACTTC. Translated: CASSSPRTYSYEQYF.

This chain links TRBV4-2 with TRBJ1-2, with 9 bases lining up with TRBD1. This CDR3 has 14 residues. CDR1 LGHNA and CDR2 YNFKEQ come from the germline V gene. The V and J ends lost 2 bases and 6 bases, in that order; junction bases with no gene match: 4. CDR3 amino acids: CASSQTGGSHGYTF. CDR3 DNA sequence: TGTGCCAGCAGCCAAACAGGGGGCTCTCATGGCTACACCTTC.

This clonotype was recorded a few times. This chain connects TRBV19 to TRBJ2-1; 11 bases line up with TRBD2. The V and J ends lost 2 bases and 3 bases, in that order; junction bases with no gene match: 6. CDR1 LNHDA and CDR2 SQIVND come from the germline V gene (reference sequence). This CDR3 region has 17 residues. CDR3 amino acids: CASSIHLAGGYYNEQFF. The CDR3 nucleotides are TGTGCCAGTAGTATACACCTAGCGGGAGGTTACTACAATGAGCAGTTCTTC.